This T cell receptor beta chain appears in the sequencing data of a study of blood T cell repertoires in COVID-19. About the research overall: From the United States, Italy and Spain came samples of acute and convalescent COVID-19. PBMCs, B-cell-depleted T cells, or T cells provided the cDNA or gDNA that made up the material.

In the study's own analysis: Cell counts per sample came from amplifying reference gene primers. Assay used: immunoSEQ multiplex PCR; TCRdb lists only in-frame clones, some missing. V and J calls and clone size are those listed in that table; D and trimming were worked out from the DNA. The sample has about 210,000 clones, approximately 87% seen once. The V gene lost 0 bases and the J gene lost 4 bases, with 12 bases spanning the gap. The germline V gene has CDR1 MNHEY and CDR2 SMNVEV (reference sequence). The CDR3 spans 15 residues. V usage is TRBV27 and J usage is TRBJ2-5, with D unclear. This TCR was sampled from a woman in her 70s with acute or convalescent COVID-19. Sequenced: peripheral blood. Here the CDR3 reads CASSLSRSVGETQYF. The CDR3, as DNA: TGTGCCAGCAGTTTATCTCGGTCTGTTGGAGAGACCCAGTACTTC.